The subject of this entry is one TCR beta chain. Antigen unknown. The germline V gene has CDR1 SGHAT and CDR2 FQNNGV. With 1 base removed from V and 0 bases from J, the gap between germline ends came to 10 bases. This CDR3 contains 15 residues. The protocol was immunoSEQ multiplex PCR, while the TCRdb copy is restricted to in-frame clones and leaves out a portion. The data hold approximately 1,500,000 clones, with around 97% observed a single time. The sample belongs to a study of shared clonotypes between healthy human individuals. Findings of the study overall: The study found lower generation probabilities in non-shared clonotypes than in those shared by all four donors.

Researchers partitioned CD4+ cells into CD45RA+ naive and CD45RA-negative memory subsets. The sequenced material came from naive CD4+ T cells sorted from blood. Described subset: CD45RA+ positively selected. The chain couples TRBV11-2 to TRBJ2-7; D perhaps matches TRBD1 (6 bases). The sequence was obtained from a man younger than 40 in good health. CDR3 loop: CASSLVRGNSYEQYF. Here the CDR3 DNA reads TGTGCCAGCAGCTTAGTCAGGGGAAACTCCTACGAGCAGTACTTC.